This is a list of T cell receptor beta chains from one sample in a study of T-cell reconstitution after alpha-beta-depleted transplantation in children. TCRdb reprocessed the PCR reads with MiXCR, giving one entry per CDR3 protein. The table includes about 110,000 distinct CDR3 sequences, 5% to 8% detected once. The sample here was PBMCs, mostly from graft donor cells, taken 360 days after TCRalphabeta/CD19-depleted stem cell transplant. These TCRs come from a male patient aged 2-10 years who had a stem cell transplant for acute lymphoblastic leukemia, so the T cells may come from the graft donor. CDR3s include the opening cysteine and the closing phenylalanine or tryptophan. Clone size is stated in some rows and not others, as once, few, many or a class when expanded.

J gene,V gene,clone size,CDR3 protein
TRBJ2-1,TRBV20-1,few,CSALGLAGAYNEQFF
TRBJ2-7,TRBV27,many,CASSLSAYYEQYF
TRBJ1-1,TRBV7-9,.,CASSRPGTGGTEAFF
TRBJ2-5,TRBV24-1,few,CATSDRRDRGETQYF
TRBJ1-1,TRBV7-2,.,CASSFFGTGIAEAFF
TRBJ1-1,TRBV4-3,.,CASSRNRGATEAFF
TRBJ2-3,TRBV28,many,CASSFVDTQYF
TRBJ1-2,TRBV7-9,.,CASSLQGREGYTF
TRBJ1-2,TRBV12-3/TRBV12-4,many,CASSLARADLGRF
TRBJ2-1,TRBV9,few,CASSAGTSGDYNEQFF
TRBJ2-1,TRBV25-1,few,CASSESGLAGFNEQFF
TRBJ2-3,TRBV27,.,CASSLFQVASGGEDTQYF
TRBJ2-3,TRBV14,few,CASSQGPGNTQYF
TRBJ2-6,TRBV9,many,CASTNHRLSGANVLTF
TRBJ2-2,TRBV20-1,many,CSVPDRIYTGELFF
TRBJ2-4,TRBV20-1,many,CSAPGRDTHAKNIQYF
TRBJ1-5,TRBV12-3/TRBV12-4,many,CASSLAGAGNQPQHF
TRBJ1-2,TRBV25-1,.,CASSEYGSYGYTF
TRBJ2-2,TRBV28,many,CASIPTGALNTGELFF
TRBJ2-2,TRBV6-1,many,CASTYTGELFF
TRBJ2-1,TRBV4-3,many,CASSQDPSGDYNEQFF
TRBJ2-5,TRBV28,.,CASSLLREGRYALETQYF
TRBJ1-2,TRBV9,many,CASSVVVLNSKDGYTF
TRBJ2-5,TRBV9,few,CASSPSKTRETQYF
TRBJ1-1,TRBV27,many,CASSLSRNTEAFF
TRBJ2-1,TRBV20-1,many,CSARWASGLRSEQFF
TRBJ2-7,TRBV29-1,.,CSVLGTSGTTEQYF
TRBJ1-1,TRBV7-2,few,CASSFRARVWTEAFF
TRBJ2-5,TRBV9,few,CASSLGGGAKTQYF
TRBJ1-2,TRBV10-1,.,CASKVDYGYTF
TRBJ2-1,TRBV12-3/TRBV12-4,many,CASSLYSLKNNEQFF
TRBJ2-7,TRBV4-3,few,CASSPAVSYEQYF
TRBJ2-1,TRBV6-5,many,CASSSRPGLAGKEQFF
TRBJ2-3,TRBV10-3,many,CATEATSGRDTQYF
TRBJ2-1,TRBV7-2,many,CASSRSGTAYNEQFF
TRBJ2-1,TRBV14,many,CASSTRVPEQFF
TRBJ2-4,TRBV6-1,few,CASSDPLGTKNIQYF
TRBJ2-1,TRBV9,.,CASSGRDSSSYNEQFF
TRBJ2-2,TRBV10-2,many,CASSSGSGTGELFF
TRBJ2-4,TRBV11-3,.,CASSLDFKNIQYF
TRBJ1-1,TRBV5-1,many,CASSLNTEAFF
TRBJ2-7,TRBV2,.,CASSEALGTYEQYF
TRBJ2-1,TRBV29-1,few,CSVVGLAGVSEQFF
TRBJ2-5,TRBV7-3,.,CASSLKALWASGALRKETQYF
TRBJ2-1,TRBV6-5,.,CASSSRTSGHEQFF